Given below is one T cell receptor (beta chain) in context. The antigen is undetermined. With 3 bases clipped from V and 7 bases from J, the junction kept 10 bases outside the gene matches. The CDR3 covers 16 residues. CDR1 and CDR2 (germline): SGHAT, FQNNGV. The entirety of the isolated RNA underwent reverse transcription, so expressed TCRB transcripts were sequenced. Sequencing was performed with immunoSEQ multiplex PCR; in TCRdb, only in-frame clones are kept and a portion is missing. The data contain about 290,000 clones, approximately 8% of them singletons. This specimen belongs to a study of beta chain features in type 1 diabetes. The study, taken as a whole, reports: Insertions at VDJ junctions were less frequent in type 1 diabetes patients. These patients also deleted more nucleotides at the same junctions. Shorter TCRB CDR3s, moderately but significantly so, were found in Type 1 diabetes patients in all four CD4+ subsets.

The sample taken for sequencing was central memory CD4+ T cells from blood. The sequence came from a woman aged 18-30 years in good health. The chain recombines TRBV11-2 with TRBJ2-1; 9 bases are shared with TRBD1. CDR3 protein: CASSLGPGQGQNEQFF. The CDR3 coding sequence is TGTGCCAGCAGCTTGGGGCCGGGACAGGGTCAAAATGAGCAGTTCTTC.